Below, 31 T cell receptor beta chains from the same sample are listed, as sequenced in a study of blood T cell repertoires in COVID-19. Clones were sequenced by immunoSEQ multiplex PCR, and TCRdb holds only the in-frame ones, with some missing. This table holds 29,000 or so clones, 92% found once. The sample consisted of peripheral blood. These receptor sequences come from a man between 45 and 60 years old with active COVID-19.

This chain joins TRBV7-9 and TRBJ1-1, with D hard to call. CDR3 length equals 15 residues. Trimming left V 5 bases short and J 4 bases short, with 17 bases between. CDR1 is SEHNR and CDR2 is FQNEAQ in the germline V gene (reference sequence). The CDR3 loop is CASSPSPHPGTEAFF. As DNA, the CDR3 is TGTGCCAGCAGCCCAAGCCCCCATCCGGGCACTGAAGCTTTCTTT.

The chain recombines TRBV6-1 with TRBJ2-2; maybe TRBD2 (6 bases). This CDR3 spans 15 amino acids. Trimming removed 2 bases from V and 7 bases from J, with 14 bases in between. Germline V gene sequence: CDR1 MNHNS, CDR2 SASEGT. The CDR3: CASSERSGVGGELFF. CDR3 sequence (DNA): TGTGCCAGCAGTGAACGCTCGGGGGTTGGCGGGGAGCTGTTTTTT.

The V and J genes are TRBV7-8 and TRBJ2-7; TRBD1 might be the D (6 bases). This CDR3 contains 13 residues. V lost 1 base, J lost 11 bases, and 15 bases lay in between. Looked up from germline, CDR1 is SGHVS and CDR2 is FQNEAQ. CDR3: CASSLDGLGAEYF. The DNA of the CDR3 is TGTGCCAGCAGCTTAGACGGTCTGGGGGCTGAGTACTTC.

The CDR3 here is CASSLAQGPDEQYF. CDR3 sequence (DNA): TGCGCCAGCAGCTTGGCCCAGGGGCCGGACGAGCAGTACTTC. V gene TRBV5-1 combines with J gene TRBJ2-7; possibly TRBD1 for D (6 bases). CDR3 length: 14 amino acids. Germline CDR1 SGHRS, CDR2 YFSETQ. Trimming removed 0 bases at V and 5 bases at J, with 12 bases between.

The gene calls are TRBV6-1 and TRBJ2-1; TRBD2 matches at 7 bases. Trimming took 2 bases from V and 4 from J; bases not matched to a gene: 2. This CDR3 region has 14 residues. Germline V gene lookup returns CDR1 MNHNS and CDR2 SASEGT. CDR3 in amino acids: CASSELLAYNEQFF. In DNA, the CDR3 is TGTGCCAGCAGTGAACTACTAGCGTACAATGAGCAGTTCTTC.

The chain couples TRBV28 to TRBJ2-7; 9 positions agree with TRBD1. The trim removed 6 bases at V and 4 bases at J, leaving 10 bases unmatched. The germline V gene has CDR1 MDHEN and CDR2 SYDVKM. The CDR3 spans 15 residues. DNA of the CDR3: TGTGCCAGCAGAACACCGGGACAGGGATTTTACGAGCAGTACTTC. Its translation is CASRTPGQGFYEQYF. Full variable domain (remainder filled in from reference TRBV28 and TRBJ2-7): DVKVTQSSRYLVKRTGEKVFLECVQDMDHENMFWYRQDPGLGLRLIYFSYDVKMKEKGDIPEGYSVSREKKERFSLILESASTNQTSMYLCASRTPGQGFYEQYFGPGTRLTVT.

The chain has TRBV19 and TRBJ1-5; D not resolved. Germline V CDR1 and CDR2: LNHDA, SQIVND (reference sequence). The CDR3 is made up of 14 amino acids. V dropped 3 bases and J dropped 4 bases, with 10 bases sitting between them. CDR3: CASSIEQQNQPQHF. The DNA for the CDR3 is TGTGCCAGTAGTATTGAACAGCAGAATCAGCCCCAGCATTTT. The full variable domain, with the rest looked up from reference TRBV19 and TRBJ1-5, is DGGITQSPKYLFRKEGQNVTLSCEQNLNHDAMYWYRQDPGQGLRLIYYSQIVNDFQKGDIAEGYSVSREKKESFPLTVTSAQKNPTAFYLCASSIEQQNQPQHFGDGTRLSIL.

This chain uses TRBV6-5 with TRBJ1-5, with a possible D match to TRBD1 (6 bases). CDR1 and CDR2 from the germline V gene are MNHEY and SVGAGI. The V gene lost 7 bases and the J gene lost 6 bases, with 16 bases spanning the gap. The CDR3 totals 14 residues. As DNA, the CDR3 is TGTGCCAGCATGCCGGGGGGGGCTGGTCAGCCCCAGCATTTT. Amino acid sequence: CASMPGGAGQPQHF.

The chain links TRBV6-5 to TRBJ1-2, with D unresolved. Germline V gene data show CDR1 as MNHEY and CDR2 as SVGAGI. The V end lost 2 bases, the J end lost 5 bases, and 12 bases lay between the germline ends. The CDR3 totals 14 residues. The CDR3 nucleotides are TGTGCCAGCAGTTACGGTGCGGGCAAGTATGGCTACACCTTC. Protein sequence: CASSYGAGKYGYTF.

This clone was recorded once. The V call is TRBV21-1, the J call TRBJ2-7; TRBD2, the D gene given by the table, was not confirmed from the DNA. TRBV21-1 is recorded as a pseudogene. CDR3 length: 16 residues. CDR3 in amino acids: CASSKPAQREGREQYF. The CDR3 nucleotides read TGTGCCAGCAGCAAACCCGCTCAGCGGGAGGGCCGCGAGCAGTACTTC.

The sample holds one count of this clone. This chain links TRBV19 with TRBJ1-3; the D is unclear. The CDR3 runs to 14 residues. V was shortened by 3 bases and J by 0 bases, with 6 bases between the two germline ends. Germline V gives CDR1 LNHDA, CDR2 SQIVND (reference sequence). CDR3 protein: CASSIFISGNTIYF. The CDR3 DNA is TGTGCCAGTAGTATTTTCATCTCTGGAAACACCATATATTTT.

The chain joins TRBV19 to TRBJ2-3, with 8 positions matching TRBD1. From germline, CDR1 is LNHDA and CDR2 SQIVND (reference sequence). V shed 5 bases, J shed 2 bases, and the junction held 12 bases outside the gene matches. CDR3 length: 17 amino acids. The CDR3 sequence: CASSPPGQGLNTDTQYF. The CDR3 coding sequence is TGTGCCAGTAGTCCACCCGGACAGGGCTTAAACACAGATACGCAGTATTTT.

This clone showed up just a few times. The chain carries TRBV5-1 and TRBJ1-6, with TRBD1 as a possible D gene (5 bases). Germline V gives CDR1 SGHRS, CDR2 YFSETQ. The V end lost 4 bases, the J end lost 7 bases, and 9 bases lay between the germline ends. The length of the CDR3 is 13 residues. The CDR3 sequence is CASSLQVNSPLHF. CDR3 nucleotides: TGCGCCAGCAGCCTACAGGTCAATTCACCCCTCCACTTT.

The chain's CDR3 is CASSIRQGSDTQYF. The CDR3 DNA reads TGCGCCAGCAGCATTAGACAGGGGTCAGATACGCAGTATTTT. This chain links TRBV5-1 with TRBJ2-3; TRBD1 agrees at 8 bases. Trimming took 4 bases from V and 4 from J; bases not matched to a gene: 5. Germline V gene data show CDR1 as SGHRS and CDR2 as YFSETQ. CDR3 length: 14 amino acids.

V and J are TRBV27 and TRBJ2-3, with TRBD1 as a possible D gene (6 bases). Germline assignment: CDR1 MNHEY and CDR2 SMNVEV (reference sequence). This CDR3 region has 15 residues. V was shortened by 3 bases and J by 2 bases, with 12 bases between the two germline ends. The CDR3 nucleotides are TGTGCCAGCAGTTTCTGGGGGCCCCACACAGATACGCAGTATTTT. Its translation is CASSFWGPHTDTQYF.

This clone was counted a few times. V usage is TRBV6-1 and J usage is TRBJ1-6; 8 nucleotides align to TRBD1. Losses at the gene ends were 4 bases for V and 6 bases for J; bases not matched to a gene: 8. The germline gives CDR1 MNHNS, CDR2 SASEGT. The CDR3 runs to 16 residues. The CDR3 DNA reads as TGTGCCAGCAGTGTTTATACGGACAGGGTTAATTCACCCCTCCACTTT. It codes for CASSVYTDRVNSPLHF.

Here the CDR3 DNA reads TGTGCCAGCAGGCGCCAGGTTAACTATGGCTACACCTTC. The encoded protein is CASRRQVNYGYTF. The rearrangement uses TRBV27 and TRBJ1-2; unclear D gene. The germline V gene encodes CDR1 MNHEY and CDR2 SMNVEV (reference sequence). CDR3 length equals 13 residues. V lost 6 bases to trimming and J lost 1 base, with 9 bases between them.

This clone was detected only a few times. The chain carries TRBV7-2 and TRBJ2-7; 12 bases are a match to TRBD2. The germline gives CDR1 SGHTA, CDR2 FQGNSA. Trimming cost V 1 base and J 3 bases; bases outside gene matches: 10. The CDR3 is made up of 18 amino acids. In DNA form, the CDR3 reads TGTGCCAGCAGCTTAGGGACTAGCGGGATGCCCTTGGGCTACGAGCAGTACTTC. Amino acid sequence: CASSLGTSGMPLGYEQYF.

This chain joins TRBV28 and TRBJ1-2; the match to TRBD1 covers 7 bases. Trimming removed 5 bases from V and 8 bases from J; junction bases left unmatched: 20. CDR1 is MDHEN and CDR2 is SYDVKM in the germline V gene. The CDR3 runs 17 residues. In DNA, the CDR3 is TGTGCCAGCAGTCCCTTAGGCGAGGGGGCAGGGGTGAGGGGCTACACCTTC. Translated: CASSPLGEGAGVRGYTF.

The V call is TRBV7-9, the J call TRBJ2-7; perhaps TRBD2 as D (6 bases). This CDR3 has 16 residues. Germline V gene sequence: CDR1 SEHNR, CDR2 FQNEAQ (reference sequence). Trimming removed 2 bases at V and 0 bases at J, with 14 bases between. Here the CDR3 DNA reads TGTGCCAGCAGCTTAATGGAGGGTATTGGCTCCTACGAGCAGTACTTC. Encoded protein: CASSLMEGIGSYEQYF.

This chain connects TRBV2 to TRBJ2-2, with 7 bases that match TRBD2. Germline values: CDR1 SNHLY, CDR2 FYNNEI. The CDR3 has 14 residues. The V gene end was trimmed by 8 bases and the J gene end by 8 bases; junction bases not matched to a gene: 11. Here the CDR3 DNA reads TGTGCCAGCGGGGGGGTCTCTCTAGGAGGGGAGCTGTTTTTT. Encoded protein: CASGGVSLGGELFF. Based on the CDR3 plus reference TRBV2 and TRBJ2-2, the full variable domain is EPEVTQTPSHQVTQMGQEVILRCVPISNHLYFYWYRQILGQKVEFLVSFYNNEISEKSEIFDDQFSVERPDGSNFTLKIRSTKLEDSAMYFCASGGVSLGGELFFGEGSRLTVL.

CDR3 in DNA: TGTGCCAGCAGTAGTATGGGGACTTTAACAGATACGCAGTATTTT. Its translation: CASSSMGTLTDTQYF. V and J are TRBV6-2 or TRBV6-3 and TRBJ2-3, with D tentatively TRBD2 (6 bases). Germline-derived CDR1 and CDR2 are MNHEY and SVGEGT. CDR3 size: 15 residues. V was cut by 5 bases and J by 3 bases, with 15 bases left in between.

CDR3: CASSVQGATDTQYF. CDR3 coding DNA: TGTGCCAGCAGTGTACAGGGGGCCACAGATACGCAGTATTTT. V is TRBV2 and J is TRBJ2-3, with TRBD1 matching over 9 bases. CDR3 length equals 14 residues. V lost 4 bases and J lost 2; bases outside the gene matches: 1. The V gene's germline CDR1 is SNHLY and CDR2 FYNNEI.

This clone has only one observation. The CDR3 DNA reads as TGCGCCAGCAGCTTGTTCCAGGGAACCTACGAGCAGTACTTC. It specifies CASSLFQGTYEQYF. The chain recombines TRBV5-1 with TRBJ2-7; a weak D match, TRBD1 (5 bases). Germline V CDR1 and CDR2: SGHRS, YFSETQ. CDR3 length: 14 residues. The germline V and J ends were trimmed by 1 base and 2 bases, with 10 bases remaining between them.

This chain links TRBV27 with TRBJ2-3; TRBD1 aligns across 11 bases. The junction had 3 bases not matched to a gene; V was cut back by 5 bases and J by 5 bases. Germline V lookup: CDR1 MNHEY, CDR2 SMNVEV (reference sequence). The CDR3 spans 14 residues. The CDR3 reads CASSQDRGRDTQYF. The CDR3 DNA reads TGTGCCAGCAGTCAGGACAGGGGGCGAGATACGCAGTATTTT.

This chain links TRBV7-9 with TRBJ1-1; D perhaps matches TRBD1 (5 bases). V lost 5 bases, J lost 3 bases, and 10 bases lay in between. This CDR3 has 13 residues. The germline CDR1 and CDR2 sequences are SEHNR and FQNEAQ (reference sequence). The CDR3 here is CASSQTTDTEAFF. The CDR3 DNA is TGTGCCAGCAGCCAGACGACAGACACTGAAGCTTTCTTT.

This clone was seen once. CDR3 in DNA: TGTGCCAGCAGCACGGAGGACAGGATCGATACGCAGTATTTT. Translating it yields CASSTEDRIDTQYF. The chain links TRBV13 to TRBJ2-3; TRBD1 agrees at 7 bases. CDR3 length: 14 amino acids. Germline lookup yields CDR1 PRHDT and CDR2 FYEKMQ (reference sequence). V trimming: 5 bases; J trimming: 6 bases; junction bases outside the gene matches: 8.

This chain links TRBV6-4 with TRBJ2-3; 7 nucleotides match TRBD2. Germline V gene lookup returns CDR1 MRHNA and CDR2 SNTAGT. This CDR3 has 14 residues. V dropped 5 bases and J dropped 3; count of bases not matched to a gene: 5. The CDR3 DNA sequence: TGTGCCAGCAGTCCGGGGGGTTGGACAGATACGCAGTATTTT. Translation: CASSPGGWTDTQYF.

The chain is built from TRBV28 and TRBJ1-4, with D perhaps matching TRBD1 (5 bases). V was trimmed by 3 bases and J by 4 bases, leaving 15 bases between them. The germline CDR1 and CDR2 sequences are MDHEN and SYDVKM. CDR3 length equals 16 residues. The CDR3 loop reads CASSLGGVAGNEKLFF. In DNA form, the CDR3 reads TGTGCCAGCAGTTTGGGGGGGGTTGCTGGTAATGAAAAACTGTTTTTT. Looking up the rest from reference TRBV28 and TRBJ1-4 gives the full variable domain: DVKVTQSSRYLVKRTGEKVFLECVQDMDHENMFWYRQDPGLGLRLIYFSYDVKMKEKGDIPEGYSVSREKKERFSLILESASTNQTSMYLCASSLGGVAGNEKLFFGSGTQLSVL.

V gene TRBV12-5 combines with J gene TRBJ2-1; the match to TRBD2 covers 9 bases. Trimming cost V 0 bases and J 4 bases; bases outside gene matches: 7. The CDR3 is 17 residues long. Germline loops: CDR1 LGHNT, CDR2 FRNRAP. CDR3 in DNA: TGTGCTAGTGGTTTGGTCGGGCTAGCGGGAAGATACAATGAGCAGTTCTTC. Translation: CASGLVGLAGRYNEQFF.

The chain couples TRBV29-1 to TRBJ2-1; maybe TRBD2 (5 bases). The CDR3 spans 14 residues. Germline-derived CDR1 and CDR2 are SQVTM and ANQGSEA. CDR3 in DNA: TGCAGTGTCTCGGGGTCGAGCTCCTACAATGAGCAGTTCTTC. The encoded protein is CSVSGSSSYNEQFF.